This T cell receptor (beta chain) was profiled in a study of blood T cell repertoires in COVID-19. On the study more broadly: The analysed material was cDNA or gDNA that came from T cells, B-cell-depleted T cells, or PBMCs.

Living in 24 US areas, the participants were between roughly 18 and 90 years of age. Each participant's cohort was designated according to participant-reported clinical history. Authors' processing steps: Reference gene primer amplification gave nucleated cell count estimates. Clones were read by immunoSEQ multiplex PCR, and TCRdb kept only the in-frame ones, dropping some. For V, J and clone size, that table is used; D and trimming come from the DNA. Among about 190,000 clones listed, 84% were seen once. The CDR3 is made up of 18 amino acids. The trim removed 3 bases at V and 6 bases at J, leaving 14 bases unmatched. Germline V gives CDR1 MGHRA, CDR2 YSYEKL.

The material sequenced was PBMCs or T cells enriched from blood (not recorded which). The receptor was derived from a woman in her twenties or thirties who had been exposed to COVID-19. This chain uses TRBV4-1 with TRBJ2-1; 10 nucleotides line up with TRBD2. The CDR3 here is CASSQPQGRLAGANEQFF. CDR3 coding DNA: TGCGCCAGCAGCCAGCCCCAAGGCCGGCTAGCGGGGGCCAATGAGCAGTTCTTC.